The 7 T cell receptor beta chains below all came from one sample that was sequenced in a study of OX40 agonist ivuxolimab in advanced cancers. The protocol used for the library was the immunoSEQ multiplex PCR assay. TCRdb provides this immuneACCESS table in a form limited to in-frame rearrangements. Some clones are lacking; in checked studies, under half of them reflect an unresolved V gene, and why the rest are absent is not known. The sample data list under 80,000 clones, and roughly 87% of these were observed just once. The biggest ten clones account for 0.5% to 0.55% of the sample. Sequences were derived from CD4+ or CD8+ T cells sorted from blood, sampled in a trial of the OX40 agonist ivuxolimab. The receptors were gathered from an adult with an advanced solid tumor such as melanoma, head and neck, liver or kidney cancer.

The V call is TRBV5-1, the J call TRBJ1-2; D perhaps matches TRBD1 (5 bases). This CDR3 spans 17 amino acids. Germline V lookup: CDR1 SGHRS, CDR2 YFSETQ. Trimming took 0 bases from V and 4 from J, leaving 19 bases between them. CDR3 region: CASSLEEGPSTVYGYTF. DNA for the CDR3: TGCGCCAGCAGCTTGGAAGAGGGACCCTCTACCGTCTATGGCTACACCTTC.

The chain has TRBV6-5 and TRBJ2-7; perhaps TRBD1 as D (6 bases). CDR3 length equals 14 residues. The ends were cut back, 5 bases at V and 2 bases at J, with 13 bases in the middle. CDR1 MNHEY and CDR2 SVGAGI come from the germline V gene. CDR3 region: CASSLTGFPYEQYF. The CDR3, as DNA: TGTGCCAGCAGTCTAACAGGGTTCCCCTACGAGCAGTACTTC.

This clone was recorded once. V gene TRBV10-3 combines with J gene TRBJ1-5, with D unresolved. The CDR3 length is 15 residues. V dropped 6 bases and J dropped 0 bases, with 12 bases sitting between them. CDR1 and CDR2 from the germline V gene are ENHRY and SYGVKD. The CDR3 coding sequence is TGTGCCATCAGATCGGGCAGTTATAGCAATCAGCCCCAGCATTTT. Translating it yields CAIRSGSYSNQPQHF.

The chain couples TRBV11-2 to TRBJ2-7; D may be TRBD2 (5 bases). V lost 4 bases to trimming and J lost 5 bases, with 15 bases between them. The length of the CDR3 is 14 residues. Per the germline V gene, CDR1 is SGHAT and CDR2 is FQNNGV. The CDR3 reads CASSSLRAPHEQYF. In DNA, the CDR3 is TGTGCCAGCAGCTCGTTGCGGGCCCCACACGAGCAGTACTTC. The whole variable domain, remainder taken from reference TRBV11-2 and TRBJ2-7, is EAGVAQSPRYKIIEKRQSVAFWCNPISGHATLYWYQQILGQGPKLLIQFQNNGVVDDSQLPKDRFSAERLKGVDSTLKIQPAKLEDSAVYLCASSSLRAPHEQYFGPGTRLTVT.

This sequence joins TRBV27 and TRBJ2-3, with TRBD1 matching 7 bases. V lost 7 bases and J lost 4; bases outside the gene matches: 14. Germline V gene sequence: CDR1 MNHEY, CDR2 SMNVEV (reference sequence). CDR3 length: 16 amino acids. The CDR3 DNA follows: TGTGCCAGCACCCCGAGGGCCCAAAGGGGGCCAGATACGCAGTATTTT. This gives the protein CASTPRAQRGPDTQYF.

The chain employs TRBV11-3 and TRBJ2-3, with D maybe TRBD1 (5 bases). V gave up 1 base and J gave up 2 bases, with 7 bases separating them. The CDR3 sequence is 14 residues long. In germline, CDR1 is SGHNT, CDR2 YENEEA. The CDR3 loop reads CASSLGGFTDTQYF. As DNA, the CDR3 is TGTGCCAGCAGCTTAGGGGGCTTCACAGATACGCAGTATTTT.

With regard to this clone: One end of the junction does not line up with germline, which may come from a read error. The chain recombines TRBV2 with TRBJ2-2, with 11 bases fitting TRBD2. The CDR3 loop spans 19 amino acids. The germline gives CDR1 SNHLY, CDR2 FYNNEI. The CDR3 bases are TGTGCCAGAAGTGAAAGGCTCGGGCTAGCGGGAGGTCACACCGGGGAGCTGTTTTTT. Translating it yields CARSERLGLAGGHTGELFF.